This TCR beta chain was observed in a study of cytomegalovirus exposure and HLA in healthy donors. A remark on this clone: The antigen is unknown.

The table came from immunoSEQ multiplex PCR; TCRdb's copy has only in-frame clones and leaves some out. This sample has more than 70,000 clones, with roughly 93% found just once. This CDR3 has 13 amino acids. The V end lost 7 bases, the J end lost 4 bases, and 13 bases lay between the germline ends. The germline CDR1 and CDR2 sequences are ENHRY and SYGVKD. These donors were members of the roughly 120-subject validation cohort, a group separate from the approximately 670-subject first cohort. Study results and limitations: Researchers counted roughly 160 TCR beta chains as cytomegalovirus-associated. Specificity of a few CMV-associated chains for CMV antigens was verified in vitro.

This receptor was identified in a woman in her late teens or twenties in good health and CMV-seronegative. Sequenced material: PBMCs. The chain links TRBV10-3 to TRBJ1-1; D gene ambiguous. The DNA for the CDR3 is TGTGCCATCACTAAAGCGGAAAGCACTGAAGCTTTCTTT. Translation: CAITKAESTEAFF.